The 18 T cell receptor beta chains given below trace back to one sample, sequenced in a study of T cell responses to AZD1222 COVID-19 vaccine. Some clones are missing from TCRdb's copy, which holds only in-frame ones; the method was immunoSEQ multiplex PCR. The profile shows tens of thousands of clones, about 87% of them singletons. The source material was peripheral blood, sampled on day 0 of AZD1222 vaccination. These TCRs come from an adult in good health.

The chain is built from TRBV30 and TRBJ2-3; TRBD2 agrees at 12 bases. This CDR3 comprises 14 residues. V was pared by 4 bases and J by 2 bases, with 1 base of the junction left unmatched. Germline loops: CDR1 GTSNPN, CDR2 SVGIG (reference sequence). CDR3 nucleotide sequence: TGTGCCTGGACTAGCGGGAGGGTCACAGATACGCAGTATTTT. Translation: CAWTSGRVTDTQYF. The whole variable domain, filled in from reference TRBV30 and TRBJ2-3, reads SQTIHQWPATLVQPVGSPLSLECTVEGTSNPNLYWYRQAAGRGLQLLFYSVGIGQISSEVPQNLSASRPQDRQFILSSKKLLLSDSGFYLCAWTSGRVTDTQYFGPGTRLTVL.

This clone occurred once. V is TRBV6-1 and J is TRBJ2-3, with 7 bases lining up with TRBD2. V was pared by 1 base and J by 0 bases, with 7 bases of the junction left unmatched. CDR1 and CDR2 (germline): MNHNS, SASEGT. The CDR3 spans 17 residues. CDR3 bases: TGTGCCAGCAGTGAAGTAATAAATAGCGGGAGCACAGATACGCAGTATTTT. Translated, it gives CASSEVINSGSTDTQYF.

This sequence joins TRBV9 and TRBJ2-2; the D is unclear. The CDR3 is 15 amino acids. V lost 4 bases and J 4 bases, leaving 14 bases between the germline ends. The germline gives CDR1 SGDLS, CDR2 YYNGEE. This chain's CDR3 is CASSPRDFLTGELFF. The CDR3 coding sequence is TGTGCCAGCAGCCCCAGAGACTTTCTCACCGGGGAGCTGTTTTTT.

The rearrangement joins TRBV4-2 to TRBJ2-3, with 14 bases matching TRBD2. The CDR3 totals 22 residues. J was trimmed by 6 bases and V by 4 bases; bases with no gene match: 24. The germline V gene encodes CDR1 LGHNA and CDR2 YNFKEQ. The CDR3 nucleotides read TGTGCCAGCAGCCGCAGTATGCGGAGTAGACTAGCGGGAGGGGGGATTGCGGATACGCAGTATTTT. Its translation is CASSRSMRSRLAGGGIADTQYF.

The gene calls are TRBV19 and TRBJ2-2; 14 positions agree with TRBD2. Germline lookup yields CDR1 LNHDA and CDR2 SQIVND (reference sequence). The CDR3 runs to 18 residues. With V trimmed by 6 bases and J by 2 bases, 8 bases remained unmatched. The CDR3 reads CASRLLGTSGRNTGELFF. In DNA, the CDR3 is TGTGCCAGTAGATTACTCGGGACTAGCGGGAGAAACACCGGGGAGCTGTTTTTT.

J is TRBJ1-2 and V is TRBV4-1; TRBD1 is a possible D gene (5 bases). CDR3 length: 16 amino acids. Trimming stripped 2 bases from V and 2 bases from J, with 15 bases between. Germline-derived CDR1 and CDR2 are MGHRA and YSYEKL. The CDR3 loop reads CASSQISQGINYGYTF. The CDR3 DNA is TGCGCCAGCAGCCAAATTTCTCAGGGTATAAACTATGGCTACACCTTC.

The chain combines TRBV7-2 with TRBJ2-3, with TRBD2 matching 7 bases. The junction had 10 bases not matched to a gene; V was cut back by 4 bases and J by 6 bases. The CDR3 is made up of 15 amino acids. Germline V lookup: CDR1 SGHTA, CDR2 FQGNSA. DNA of the CDR3: TGTGCCAGCAGCTCTCTGCCTCTGGGAGGGGATACGCAGTATTTT. This translates into CASSSLPLGGDTQYF.

The chain has TRBV12-3 or TRBV12-4 and TRBJ2-7; D is uncertain. The CDR3 contains 12 residues. The V gene lost 3 bases and the J gene lost 3 bases, with 6 bases spanning the gap. CDR3 in amino acids: CASSLGFYEQYF. CDR3 DNA sequence: TGTGCCAGCAGTTTGGGCTTCTACGAGCAGTACTTC.

This clone appeared a single time. The gene calls are TRBV29-1 and TRBJ2-2; D is undetermined. Germline loops: CDR1 SQVTM, CDR2 ANQGSEA. This CDR3 contains 16 residues. Trimming shortened V by 7 bases and J by 1 base, and 19 bases separated the two germline ends. CDR3 residues: CSALGGDLRNTGELFF. CDR3 bases: TGCAGCGCCCTAGGCGGCGATCTTAGGAACACCGGGGAGCTGTTTTTT.

V and J are TRBV19 and TRBJ1-1, with TRBD1 as a possible D gene (6 bases). V gave up 3 bases and J gave up 2 bases, with 7 bases separating them. Looked up from germline, CDR1 is LNHDA and CDR2 is SQIVND (reference sequence). This CDR3 comprises 13 residues. CDR3 sequence: CASSIRGNTEAFF. The CDR3 bases are TGTGCCAGTAGTATCAGGGGAAACACTGAAGCTTTCTTT.

The V gene is TRBV6-2 or TRBV6-3, the J gene TRBJ1-2, with TRBD1 identical over 8 bases. Per germline, CDR1 MNHEY and CDR2 SVGEGT. The CDR3 extends over 13 amino acids. V lost 5 bases, J lost 3 bases, and 2 bases stayed unmatched. The CDR3 DNA follows: TGTGCCAGCAGTCAGGACAGGGACTATGGCTACACCTTC. The encoded protein is CASSQDRDYGYTF.

This sequence joins TRBV6-2 or TRBV6-3 and TRBJ2-7, with TRBD1 identical over 7 bases. With 5 bases clipped from V and 2 bases from J, the junction kept 12 bases outside the gene matches. CDR1 is MNHEY and CDR2 is SVGEGT in the germline V gene. This CDR3 spans 16 amino acids. CDR3 in DNA: TGTGCCAGCAGTACCGCACAGGGGCCGTTCACCTACGAGCAGTACTTC. Translating gives CASSTAQGPFTYEQYF.

The chain employs TRBV19 and TRBJ2-1; the match to TRBD2 covers 10 bases. This CDR3 has 16 residues. Germline CDR1 and CDR2: LNHDA and SQIVND (reference sequence). The V and J ends lost 3 bases and 12 bases, in that order; junction bases with no gene match: 14. CDR3: CASSMLAGGRDVAQFF. The CDR3, as DNA: TGTGCCAGTAGTATGTTAGCGGGAGGCCGGGATGTTGCGCAGTTCTTC.

The V gene is TRBV30, the J gene TRBJ1-2; D is uncertain. CDR1 is GTSNPN and CDR2 is SVGIG in the germline V gene (reference sequence). The CDR3 covers 12 residues. Trimming took 2 bases from V and 4 from J, leaving 8 bases between them. Here the CDR3 DNA reads TGTGCCTGGAGTTCAGGTGGCTATGGCTACACCTTC. It encodes CAWSSGGYGYTF.

The chain combines TRBV30 with TRBJ1-2; D call uncertain. V gave up 3 bases and J gave up 8 bases, with 19 bases separating them. The CDR3 extends over 14 amino acids. Germline values: CDR1 GTSNPN, CDR2 SVGIG (reference sequence). The CDR3 region has the DNA TGTGCCTGGAGGGTCCCGGCGTCTGCGGGGGGCTACACCTTC. Its translation is CAWRVPASAGGYTF.

The rearrangement uses TRBV11-3 and TRBJ2-2, with D possibly matching TRBD2 (5 bases). CDR3 length: 14 residues. The ends were cut back, 5 bases at V and 8 bases at J, with 15 bases in the middle. The germline V gene has CDR1 SGHNT and CDR2 YENEEA. This chain's CDR3 is CASSISGMTGELFF. DNA of the CDR3: TGTGCCAGCAGCATCTCCGGGATGACTGGGGAGCTGTTTTTT.

The chain is built from TRBV28 and TRBJ1-2; 7 bases fit TRBD1. This CDR3 is built from 12 residues. Germline loops: CDR1 MDHEN, CDR2 SYDVKM. The trim removed 5 bases at V and 5 bases at J, leaving 2 bases unmatched. This chain's CDR3 is CASSVTGYGYTF. The CDR3 nucleotides read TGTGCCAGCAGTGTGACAGGGTATGGCTACACCTTC.

The rearrangement links TRBV5-1 to TRBJ2-7, with TRBD2 matching over 13 bases. The CDR3 runs to 14 residues. Germline V gene lookup returns CDR1 SGHRS and CDR2 YFSETQ. The V and J ends lost 4 bases and 2 bases, in that order; junction bases with no gene match: 0. This chain's CDR3 is CASSTSGRAYEQYF. For the CDR3, the DNA is TGCGCCAGCAGCACTAGCGGGAGGGCCTACGAGCAGTACTTC.